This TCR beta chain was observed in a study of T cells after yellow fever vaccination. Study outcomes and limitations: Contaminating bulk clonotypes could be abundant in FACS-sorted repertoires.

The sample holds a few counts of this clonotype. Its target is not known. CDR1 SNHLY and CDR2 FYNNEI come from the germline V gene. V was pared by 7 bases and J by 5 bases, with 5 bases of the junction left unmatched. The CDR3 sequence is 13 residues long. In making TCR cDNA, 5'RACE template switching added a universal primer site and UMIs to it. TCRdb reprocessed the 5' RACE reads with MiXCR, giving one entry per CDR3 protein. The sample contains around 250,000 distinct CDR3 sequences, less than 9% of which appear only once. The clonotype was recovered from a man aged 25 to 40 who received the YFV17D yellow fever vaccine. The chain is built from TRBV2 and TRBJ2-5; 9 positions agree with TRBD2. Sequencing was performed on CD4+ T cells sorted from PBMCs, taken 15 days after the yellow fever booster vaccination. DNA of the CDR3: TGTGCCAGCATGCGGGAGGGCCTGGAGACCCAGTACTTC. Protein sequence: CASMREGLETQYF. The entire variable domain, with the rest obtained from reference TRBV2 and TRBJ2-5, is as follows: EPEVTQTPSHQVTQMGQEVILRCVPISNHLYFYWYRQILGQKVEFLVSFYNNEISEKSEIFDDQFSVERPDGSNFTLKIRSTKLEDSAMYFCASMREGLETQYFGPGTRLLVL.